This T cell receptor (beta chain) was identified during a study of cytomegalovirus exposure and HLA in healthy donors. CDR1 LGHNA and CDR2 YNFKEQ come from the germline V gene. The length of the CDR3 is 15 residues. V was trimmed by 0 bases and J by 4 bases, leaving 10 bases between them. Primers: 60 Vbeta forward and 13 Jbeta reverse. Libraries were prepared by immunoSEQ multiplex PCR; TCRdb keeps only in-frame clonotypes and omits some of them. The data show about 190,000 clones, about 81% seen once. The rearrangement links TRBV4-2 to TRBJ2-1, with D perhaps TRBD1 (5 bases). The sample was PBMCs. The receptor was derived from a young woman in good health and CMV-seropositive. The CDR3 here is CASSQDLGHYNEQFF. The CDR3 bases are TGTGCCAGCAGCCAAGATCTAGGACATTACAATGAGCAGTTCTTC.